Each of the 4 T cell receptor beta chains below was sequenced from the same sample in a study of tumor-infiltrating lymphocytes in localized non-small cell lung cancer. Using immunoSEQ multiplex PCR, the repertoire was profiled, and TCRdb retains in-frame clones only, with some absent. The table lists some 13,000 clones, about 64% of them singletons. The sequenced sample was uninvolved lung tissue not adjacent to the tumor. Every receptor here comes from a human donor with non-small cell lung cancer.

J is TRBJ2-3 and V is TRBV25-1; 7 bases are a match to TRBD2. There are 15 residues in the CDR3. The V and J ends lost 4 bases and 0 bases, in that order; junction bases with no gene match: 4. CDR1 is MGHDK and CDR2 is SYGVNS in the germline V gene. CDR3 coding DNA: TGTGCCAGCAGTGGGGCTAGCGGTAGCACAGATACGCAGTATTTT. Amino acid sequence: CASSGASGSTDTQYF.

This rearrangement joins TRBV2 to TRBJ2-5, with 7 bases that match TRBD2. V was pared by 8 bases and J by 3 bases, with 9 bases of the junction left unmatched. The CDR3 is 14 amino acids. CDR1 and CDR2 from the germline V gene are SNHLY and FYNNEI. CDR3 sequence (DNA): TGTGCCAGCCGGGGGAGGGCTAGCGAAGAGACCCAGTACTTC. Protein: CASRGRASEETQYF.

The chain uses TRBV7-2 and TRBJ2-5, with a weak D call TRBD1 (8 bases). The CDR3 runs to 15 residues. Trimming left V 4 bases short and J 9 bases short, with 21 bases between. The germline CDR1 and CDR2 sequences are SGHTA and FQGNSA. The CDR3 region has the DNA TGTGCCAGCAGCTGGAACAGGGGGGCGGGGGCGGCCCAGTACTTC. It codes for CASSWNRGAGAAQYF.

The rearrangement uses TRBV28 and TRBJ1-5; D remains ambiguous. Trimming cost V 7 bases and J 5 bases, with 12 bases left between them. Looked up from germline, CDR1 is MDHEN and CDR2 is SYDVKM. CDR3 length: 13 amino acids. The CDR3 nucleotides are TGTGCCAGCACCCGTTTTGGCCATCAGCCCCAGCATTTT. Protein sequence: CASTRFGHQPQHF. Full variable domain (outside the CDR3, taken from reference TRBV28 and TRBJ1-5): DVKVTQSSRYLVKRTGEKVFLECVQDMDHENMFWYRQDPGLGLRLIYFSYDVKMKEKGDIPEGYSVSREKKERFSLILESASTNQTSMYLCASTRFGHQPQHFGDGTRLSIL.